The subject of this entry is one T cell receptor beta chain. Its binding antigen is unknown. Base qualities are not provided; no much larger clone lies one nucleotide away. The CDR3 measures 15 amino acids from cysteine to phenylalanine. Of all the DNA, just the CDR3 is kept, 45 bases in frame from base 1. Via the germline V gene, CDR1 is MDHEN and CDR2 SYDVKM. Clipping removes 0 bases from V and 3 bases from J, with 3 as the unmatched junction base count. This specimen belongs to a study of cytomegalovirus exposure and HLA in healthy donors (dated by TCRdb to about 2017). In terms of the full investigation: The 650 to 800 repertoires of the first cohort and the 95 to 150 validation repertoires were produced on the same platform, according to a later analysis. The aim of the study was to test whether cataloging public T cell receptors could identify signatures of past pathogen exposure. Along with the approximately 670-subject first cohort, a separate validation cohort of some 130 different subjects was used. To predict cytomegalovirus infection status, the study brought together high-throughput TCR immunosequencing, statistical association of individual TCRs with disease status, and machine learning.

Findings and caveats that apply to the study as a whole: Of the cluster scores, approximately 95% were above 0 in a later analysis, which found that TCRs clustered in the first cohort also tended to co-occur in the 95 to 150 validation repertoires. The classifier was reported to diagnose cytomegalovirus status with high specificity and sensitivity in both the original cohort and the validation cohort. Most TCR sequences were observed very rarely across donors, whereas some public TCRs were present in many individuals. All 110 or so repertoires were used to score co-occurrence in the validation cohort in a later analysis, because that analysis had no HLA typing for the cohort. The study gave a list of about 160 TCR beta chains associated with cytomegalovirus. According to the authors, the approach could potentially be generalized to other disease states and immunological phenotypes. A few of the identified cytomegalovirus-associated TCR beta chains were confirmed in vitro to be specific for cytomegalovirus antigens.

Library generation was performed with the immunoSEQ multiplex PCR assay. As for the authors' bioinformatics: A statistical classification framework was developed to diagnose cytomegalovirus status using the catalog of TCR beta chain sequences. TCRdb took over this immuneACCESS table, retaining in-frame rearrangements with V and J assigned. Such tables are incomplete; in checked studies, under half of the missing clones stem from an unresolved V gene, and the remainder is unexplained. That table furnishes V, J and clone size, whereas the DNA furnished D and trimming. In this sample the table shows about 63,000 clones, around 92% of which occur a single time. About 1.2% of the sample belongs to the ten largest clones. The donors were included in the validation cohort of some 120 subjects, a group kept apart from the roughly 670-subject first cohort.

What was sequenced was PBMCs. The chain joins TRBV28 to TRBJ1-1, and TRBD1 matches 8 of the central bases. The receptor was isolated from a young woman in good health and CMV-seronegative. The sequenced DNA: TGTGCCAGCAGTTTATGGGCAGGGGGCGACACTGAAGCTTTCTTT. Translated, this is CASSLWAGGDTEAFF.